This TCR beta chain was obtained from a study of blood T cell repertoires in COVID-19. The wider study: Whether acute or convalescent, the COVID-19 samples came from the United States, Italy and Spain.

This clone was seen a few times. Authors' data handling: For nucleated cells, counts were estimated from reference gene primer amplification. Some clones are missing from TCRdb's copy, which holds only in-frame ones; the method was immunoSEQ multiplex PCR. Clonal size and the V and J genes are those of that table, whereas D and trimming came from the DNA. The table shows roughly 70,000 clones, with more than 85% occurring only once. Germline CDR1 reads SGHTS; CDR2 reads YDEGEE. Deletions cut 6 bases from V and 6 bases from J, with 13 bases between. There are 13 residues in the CDR3. The V call is TRBV5-8, the J call TRBJ1-5, with unresolved D. The material sequenced was peripheral blood. The receptor's source is an older man with active COVID-19. This CDR3 is CASNPAGGQPQHF. CDR3 nucleotide sequence: TGTGCCAGCAACCCAGCCGGCGGTCAGCCCCAGCATTTT.